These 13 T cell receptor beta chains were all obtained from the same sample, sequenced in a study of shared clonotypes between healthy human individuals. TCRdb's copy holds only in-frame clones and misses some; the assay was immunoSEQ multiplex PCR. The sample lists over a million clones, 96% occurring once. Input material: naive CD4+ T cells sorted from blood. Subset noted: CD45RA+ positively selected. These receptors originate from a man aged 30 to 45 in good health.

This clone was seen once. CDR3 DNA: TGTGCCAGCAGGAAAGGGGGCGCGAGCTCACAGCAGTACTTC. This sequence encodes CASRKGGASSQQYF. This chain links TRBV6-1 with TRBJ2-7; 7 nucleotides line up with TRBD1. CDR1 and CDR2 from the germline V gene are MNHNS and SASEGT. This CDR3 spans 14 amino acids. The ends lost 6 bases at V and 8 bases at J; junction bases unmatched: 13.

The CDR3 protein is CASHGEKLFF. DNA for the CDR3: TGTGCCAGCCACGGTGAAAAACTGTTTTTT. The chain combines TRBV28 with TRBJ1-4; D call uncertain. Trimming took 8 bases from V and 7 from J, leaving 5 bases between them. The CDR3 runs to 10 residues. Germline V gene data show CDR1 as MDHEN and CDR2 as SYDVKM.

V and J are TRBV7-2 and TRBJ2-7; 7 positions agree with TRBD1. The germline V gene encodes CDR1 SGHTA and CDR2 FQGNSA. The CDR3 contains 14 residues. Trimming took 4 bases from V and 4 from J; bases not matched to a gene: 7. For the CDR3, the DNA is TGTGCCAGCAGCTCTGACAGGGTTTTGTACGAGCAGTACTTC. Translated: CASSSDRVLYEQYF.

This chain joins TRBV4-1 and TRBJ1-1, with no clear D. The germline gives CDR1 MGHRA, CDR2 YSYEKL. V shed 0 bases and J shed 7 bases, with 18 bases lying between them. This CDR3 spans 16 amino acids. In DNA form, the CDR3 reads TGCGCCAGCAGCCAAGAAAATACTCGTGCGTATGATGAAGCTTTCTTT. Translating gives CASSQENTRAYDEAFF.

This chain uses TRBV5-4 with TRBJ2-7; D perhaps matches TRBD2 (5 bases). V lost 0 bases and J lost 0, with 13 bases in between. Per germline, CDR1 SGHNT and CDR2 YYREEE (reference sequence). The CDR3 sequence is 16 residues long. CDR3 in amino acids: CASSLGSSLYSYEQYF. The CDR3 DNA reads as TGTGCCAGCAGCTTGGGTTCTAGCCTTTACTCCTACGAGCAGTACTTC.

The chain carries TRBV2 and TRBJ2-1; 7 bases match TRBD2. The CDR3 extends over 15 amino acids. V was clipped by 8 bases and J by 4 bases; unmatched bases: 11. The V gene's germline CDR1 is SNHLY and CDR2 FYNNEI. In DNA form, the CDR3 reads TGTGCCAGCGGAAGAACACGGGAGGTTTACAATGAGCAGTTCTTC. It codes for CASGRTREVYNEQFF.

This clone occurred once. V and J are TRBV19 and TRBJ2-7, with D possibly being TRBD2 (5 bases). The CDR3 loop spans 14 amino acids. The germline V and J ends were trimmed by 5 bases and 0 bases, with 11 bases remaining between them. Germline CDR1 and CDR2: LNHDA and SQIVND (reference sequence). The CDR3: CASSSGVSSYEQYF. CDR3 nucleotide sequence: TGTGCCAGTAGTTCCGGGGTTAGCTCCTACGAGCAGTACTTC.

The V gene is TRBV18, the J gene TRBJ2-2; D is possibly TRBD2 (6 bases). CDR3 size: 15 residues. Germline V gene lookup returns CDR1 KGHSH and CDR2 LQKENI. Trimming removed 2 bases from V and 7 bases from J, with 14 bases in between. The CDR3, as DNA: TGTGCCAGCTCACCAGCGGGGTCAAGTAGCGGGGAGCTGTTTTTT. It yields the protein CASSPAGSSSGELFF.

The CDR3 DNA is TGTGCCAGTAGTATTTTGTCTTATGGCCTACTCCCCCGCGGGGCTTTCTTT. Its translation: CASSILSYGLLPRGAFF. The chain combines TRBV19 with TRBJ1-1; D is unclear. V was trimmed by 3 bases and J by 11 bases, leaving 28 bases between them. CDR1 and CDR2 (germline): LNHDA, SQIVND (reference sequence). CDR3 size: 17 residues.

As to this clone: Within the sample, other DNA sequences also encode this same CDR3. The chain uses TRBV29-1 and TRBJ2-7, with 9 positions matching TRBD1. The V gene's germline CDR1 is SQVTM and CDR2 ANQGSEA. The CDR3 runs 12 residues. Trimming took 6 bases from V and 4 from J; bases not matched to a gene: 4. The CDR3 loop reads CSVGGQGYEQYF. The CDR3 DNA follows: TGCAGCGTCGGCGGACAGGGGTACGAGCAGTACTTC.

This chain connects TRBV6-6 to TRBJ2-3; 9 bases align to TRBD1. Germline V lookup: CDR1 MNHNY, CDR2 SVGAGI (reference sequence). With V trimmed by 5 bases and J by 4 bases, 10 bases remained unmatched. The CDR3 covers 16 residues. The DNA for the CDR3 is TGTGCCAGCAGTCAAAACAGGGGGCGCTGGGCAGATACGCAGTATTTT. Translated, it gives CASSQNRGRWADTQYF.

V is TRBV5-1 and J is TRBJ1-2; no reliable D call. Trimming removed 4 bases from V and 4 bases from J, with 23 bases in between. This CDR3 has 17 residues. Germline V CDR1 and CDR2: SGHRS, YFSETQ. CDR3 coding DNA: TGCGCCAGCAGCCACAGCAACAACCCCAATTCGCCCTATGGCTACACCTTC. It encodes CASSHSNNPNSPYGYTF.

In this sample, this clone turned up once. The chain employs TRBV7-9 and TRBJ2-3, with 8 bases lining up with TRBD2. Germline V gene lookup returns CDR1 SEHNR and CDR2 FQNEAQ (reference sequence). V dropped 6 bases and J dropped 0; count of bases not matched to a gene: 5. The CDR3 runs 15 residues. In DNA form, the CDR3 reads TGTGCCAGCAGGTTTAGCGGGGCCAGCACAGATACGCAGTATTTT. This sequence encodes CASRFSGASTDTQYF.